Here is one T cell receptor beta chain with its context. V lost 5 bases, J lost 2 bases, and 13 bases lay in between. CDR3 size: 14 residues. Germline V gene sequence: CDR1 MGHDK, CDR2 SYGVNS. The source of the sample is a study of CD8 T cells in Susac syndrome. From blood CD8+ and CD4+ T cells, TCR beta sequences were generated. RNA was extracted with the RNeasy kit, and a quantity of about 0.45 to 1 ug was reverse transcribed using random hexamers. TCRdb passed the immunoSEQ multiplex PCR reads through MiXCR, listing each CDR3 protein once. This table holds over 80,000 distinct CDR3 sequences, about 93% found once.

This chain uses TRBV25-1 with TRBJ2-7, with D hard to call. This receptor was identified in a human donor in good health. The sequencing sample was made of CD8+ T cells from PBMCs. CDR3 bases: TGTGCCAGCAGTCCATTGGCAGAGGCCTACGAGCAGTACTTC. Encoded protein: CASSPLAEAYEQYF.